Below, 11 T cell receptor beta chains from the same sample are listed, as sequenced in a study of spatial heterogeneity in lung cancer. TCRdb processed the 5' RACE reads anew with MiXCR; each CDR3 protein has one entry. The sample has about 21,000 distinct CDR3 sequences, 4.5% to 5.5% seen once. Time point defined: sample taken at primary tumor resection. This specimen consisted of PBMCs, obtained at surgery. These TCRs come from a male donor with early-stage non-small cell lung cancer.

This clonotype appeared many times. The V and J genes are TRBV4-2 and TRBJ2-5, with TRBD1 matching 7 bases. V was pared by 1 base and J by 2 bases, with 4 bases of the junction left unmatched. Germline CDR1 reads LGHNA; CDR2 reads YNFKEQ. The CDR3 is made up of 15 amino acids. Written as DNA, the CDR3 is TGTGCCAGCAGCCAAGTCCGGGACAGTCAAGAGACCCAGTACTTC. It codes for CASSQVRDSQETQYF.

This clonotype is labeled as medium-sized. The chain combines TRBV12-3 or TRBV12-4 with TRBJ2-7; TRBD2 matches at 12 bases. The V segment lost 7 bases and the J segment 3 bases; nucleotides outside the gene matches: 7. This CDR3 comprises 15 residues. The DNA for the CDR3 is TGTGCCAGCACCAATGGACTAGCGGGAAGCTACGAGCAGTACTTC. This sequence encodes CASTNGLAGSYEQYF.

CDR3 in amino acids: CSARDNRATYGYTF. The CDR3 DNA reads TGCAGTGCTAGAGACAACAGGGCGACTTATGGCTACACCTTC. The rearrangement joins TRBV20-1 to TRBJ1-2, with D possibly TRBD1 on 6 matching bases. This CDR3 is 14 amino acids long. Per germline, CDR1 DFQATT and CDR2 SNEGSKA (reference sequence). Between the trimmed V and J ends, which lost 0 bases and 5 bases, there was a span of 13 bases.

This chain connects TRBV12-3 or TRBV12-4 to TRBJ1-2; 11 positions match TRBD1. This CDR3 region has 14 residues. V trimming: 6 bases; J trimming: 8 bases; junction bases outside the gene matches: 8. CDR3 amino acids: CASRNTGTGGGYTF. In nucleotides, the CDR3 is TGTGCCAGCAGAAATACCGGGACAGGGGGAGGCTACACCTTC.

This clonotype was found many times. This rearrangement joins TRBV2 to TRBJ2-7, with D tentatively TRBD2 (5 bases). Germline CDR1 SNHLY, CDR2 FYNNEI. The CDR3 runs to 13 residues. V was clipped by 8 bases and J by 0 bases, with 11 bases between them. CDR3 loop: CASSDLSSYEQYF. In DNA, the CDR3 is TGTGCCAGCTCGGACTTGAGCTCCTACGAGCAGTACTTC.

This clonotype was seen ten or more times. The chain uses TRBV2 and TRBJ1-1; TRBD1 is a possible D gene (5 bases). This CDR3 spans 13 amino acids. With 6 bases removed from V and 4 bases from J, the gap between germline ends came to 12 bases. From germline, CDR1 is SNHLY and CDR2 FYNNEI. CDR3 DNA: TGTGCCAGCAGGATGGGACCGAGCACTGAAGCTTTCTTT. Its translation is CASRMGPSTEAFF.

This clonotype is medium-sized. The chain uses TRBV29-1 and TRBJ1-4; D is unresolved. V was clipped by 5 bases and J by 0 bases, with 4 bases between them. The CDR3 is 12 residues long. Germline V CDR1 and CDR2: SQVTM, ANQGSEA. The chain's CDR3 is CSVTATNEKLFF. Written as DNA, the CDR3 is TGCAGCGTTACAGCAACTAATGAAAAACTGTTTTTT.

This clonotype was seen at least ten times. The chain uses TRBV7-9 and TRBJ1-1; 7 bases are a match to TRBD1. The germline gives CDR1 SEHNR, CDR2 FQNEAQ (reference sequence). V shed 5 bases and J 1 base; nucleotides not matched to a gene: 4. The CDR3 has 14 amino acids. The CDR3, as DNA: TGTGCCAGCAGCCAAAACAGGGGGAACACTGAAGCTTTCTTT. It translates to CASSQNRGNTEAFF.

This clonotype was recorded many times. This chain joins TRBV29-1 and TRBJ1-2; D unresolved. Germline V gene lookup returns CDR1 SQVTM and CDR2 ANQGSEA. This CDR3 has 12 residues. V was cut by 1 base and J by 4 bases, with 7 bases left in between. CDR3 bases: TGCAGCGTTGAAGGCCTTAGCTATGGCTACACCTTC. The encoded protein is CSVEGLSYGYTF.

This clonotype has just a few counts. The chain links TRBV20-1 to TRBJ2-7; maybe TRBD1 (6 bases). V was trimmed by 6 bases and J by 2 bases, leaving 14 bases between them. CDR1 and CDR2 (germline): DFQATT, SNEGSKA (reference sequence). The CDR3 is 13 amino acids. The CDR3: CSALKTGTYEQYF. CDR3 bases: TGCAGTGCACTCAAGACAGGCACCTACGAGCAGTACTTC.

This clonotype was seen ten or more times. The chain employs TRBV7-2 and TRBJ1-1; D remains unclear. The CDR3 totals 14 residues. The V gene's germline CDR1 is SGHTA and CDR2 FQGNSA. Trimming removed 4 bases at V and 2 bases at J, with 11 bases between. CDR3 sequence reads: CASSWGGSNTEAFF. CDR3 DNA: TGTGCCAGCAGCTGGGGAGGCAGTAACACTGAAGCTTTCTTT.